This T cell receptor (beta chain) is drawn from a study of early stage breast cancer tumors. Turning to the study itself: Of around 15 invasive breast tumors, about twelve were hormone receptor-positive, HER2-negative.

The trim removed 7 bases at V and 2 bases at J, leaving 11 bases unmatched. The CDR3 runs 16 residues. Germline CDR1 LNHDA, CDR2 SQIVND (reference sequence). The data were produced by immunoSEQ multiplex PCR, yet TCRdb's version contains in-frame clones alone and is incomplete. The table shows fewer than 30,000 clones, with 80% occurring only once. The sequenced sample was blood. The source of this sequence is a person aged 55 to 70 with breast cancer. The genes are TRBV19 and TRBJ2-7; TRBD1 matches at 10 bases. The CDR3 DNA reads TGTGCCAGTAAGGCCCCGGGACAGGGGTCGACCTACGAGCAGTACTTC. Amino acids: CASKAPGQGSTYEQYF. Filled out from reference TRBV19 and TRBJ2-7, the complete variable domain reads DGGITQSPKYLFRKEGQNVTLSCEQNLNHDAMYWYRQDPGQGLRLIYYSQIVNDFQKGDIAEGYSVSREKKESFPLTVTSAQKNPTAFYLCASKAPGQGSTYEQYFGPGTRLTVT.